This is a list of T cell receptor beta chains from one sample in a study of T cell responses to AZD1222 COVID-19 vaccine. Measured with immunoSEQ multiplex PCR; TCRdb has only the in-frame clones, and not every one. The data contain about 130,000 clones, 91% of them singletons. The specimen was peripheral blood, collected on day 0 of AZD1222 vaccination. These receptors originate from an adult in good health. The CDR3 runs from the conserved cysteine through the conserved F or W. Each record gives: CDR3 protein, CDR3 DNA, clone size, V gene, J gene, D gene, CDR3 length. D genes are given only for firm matches. The size of a clone is reported for some rows only, either as once, few or many, or as a class for expanded clones.

cdr3_aa: CASSPRDIPNSPLHF; cdr3_nt: TGTGCCAGCTCACCACGCGACATACCTAATTCACCCCTCCACTTT; clone_size: .; v_call: TRBV18; j_call: TRBJ1-6; d_call: .; cdr3_length: 15
cdr3_aa: CAISTGISYEQYF; cdr3_nt: TGTGCCATCAGTACCGGGATTTCCTACGAGCAGTACTTC; clone_size: once; v_call: TRBV10-3; j_call: TRBJ2-7; d_call: .; cdr3_length: 13
cdr3_aa: CASSDLTETNEKLFF; cdr3_nt: TGTGCCAGCAGTGATTTGACAGAGACTAATGAAAAACTGTTTTTT; clone_size: .; v_call: TRBV6-1; j_call: TRBJ1-4; d_call: .; cdr3_length: 15
cdr3_aa: CASRRTGSAEAFF; cdr3_nt: TGTGCCAGCAGGCGCACAGGGTCGGCTGAAGCTTTCTTT; clone_size: .; v_call: TRBV14; j_call: TRBJ1-1; d_call: .; cdr3_length: 13
cdr3_aa: CASSTRGSWNGELFF; cdr3_nt: TGTGCCAGTAGTACTCGCGGGAGTTGGAACGGGGAGCTGTTTTTT; clone_size: few; v_call: TRBV19; j_call: TRBJ2-2; d_call: TRBD2; cdr3_length: 15
cdr3_aa: CASSQAGGNTEAFF; cdr3_nt: TGTGCCAGCAGCCAAGCAGGCGGGAACACTGAAGCTTTCTTT; clone_size: .; v_call: TRBV14; j_call: TRBJ1-1; d_call: .; cdr3_length: 14
cdr3_aa: CASSRAGGGFAEQYF; cdr3_nt: TGTGCCAGTAGTAGGGCAGGGGGAGGATTCGCCGAGCAGTACTTC; clone_size: .; v_call: TRBV19; j_call: TRBJ2-7; d_call: .; cdr3_length: 15
cdr3_aa: CASRPRGGGYTF; cdr3_nt: TGTGCCAGCAGGCCCAGGGGTGGCGGCTACACCTTC; clone_size: .; v_call: TRBV2; j_call: TRBJ1-2; d_call: .; cdr3_length: 12
cdr3_aa: CAIGSTGGASYEQYF; cdr3_nt: TGTGCCATCGGGTCGACAGGGGGCGCCTCCTACGAGCAGTACTTC; clone_size: .; v_call: TRBV10-3; j_call: TRBJ2-7; d_call: TRBD1; cdr3_length: 15
cdr3_aa: CASSVQGVNYGYTF; cdr3_nt: TGTGCCAGCAGCGTACAGGGGGTTAACTATGGCTACACCTTC; clone_size: .; v_call: TRBV9; j_call: TRBJ1-2; d_call: TRBD1; cdr3_length: 14
cdr3_aa: CASSLASGVTYEQYF; cdr3_nt: TGTGCCAGCAGCTTGGCCTCGGGGGTAACCTACGAGCAGTACTTC; clone_size: once; v_call: TRBV5-8; j_call: TRBJ2-7; d_call: .; cdr3_length: 15
cdr3_aa: CVRSLVPGQGELF; cdr3_nt: TGTGTCAGAAGCTTAGTTCCGGGACAGGGGGAATTGTTT; clone_size: .; v_call: TRBV7-5; j_call: TRBJ2-3; d_call: .; cdr3_length: 13
cdr3_aa: CASSLGREQFF; cdr3_nt: TGCGCCAGCAGCTTGGGGCGGGAGCAGTTCTTC; clone_size: .; v_call: TRBV5-1; j_call: TRBJ2-1; d_call: .; cdr3_length: 11
cdr3_aa: CASASGDNLDTQYF; cdr3_nt: TGTGCCAGCGCATCAGGGGATAATTTGGATACGCAGTATTTT; clone_size: .; v_call: TRBV19; j_call: TRBJ2-3; d_call: .; cdr3_length: 14
cdr3_aa: CASSPEPDRVYEKLFF; cdr3_nt: TGTGCCAGTAGTCCCGAGCCGGACAGGGTGTATGAAAAACTGTTTTTT; clone_size: .; v_call: TRBV19; j_call: TRBJ1-4; d_call: TRBD1; cdr3_length: 16
cdr3_aa: CASSLATSGEQYF; cdr3_nt: TGTGCCAGCAGCTTAGCGACCTCTGGGGAGCAGTACTTC; clone_size: .; v_call: TRBV7-8; j_call: TRBJ2-7; d_call: .; cdr3_length: 13
cdr3_aa: CATSRQQGSDGYTF; cdr3_nt: TGTGCCACCAGCAGACAACAGGGGTCGGATGGCTACACCTTC; clone_size: .; v_call: TRBV15; j_call: TRBJ1-2; d_call: TRBD1; cdr3_length: 14
cdr3_aa: CAISGVGEYNEQFF; cdr3_nt: TGTGCCATCAGTGGGGTGGGCGAGTACAATGAGCAGTTCTTC; clone_size: .; v_call: TRBV10-3; j_call: TRBJ2-1; d_call: .; cdr3_length: 14
cdr3_aa: CATSRDAGQGVYEQYF; cdr3_nt: TGTGCCACCAGCAGAGATGCGGGACAGGGCGTATACGAGCAGTACTTC; clone_size: .; v_call: TRBV15; j_call: TRBJ2-7; d_call: TRBD1; cdr3_length: 16
cdr3_aa: CASSLAAANSPLHF; cdr3_nt: TGCGCCAGCAGCTTGGCGGCTGCTAATTCACCCCTCCACTTT; clone_size: many; v_call: TRBV5-1; j_call: TRBJ1-6; d_call: .; cdr3_length: 14
cdr3_aa: CASSVGGAGRNEQYF; cdr3_nt: TGTGCCAGCAGCGTAGGGGGCGCGGGGCGTAACGAGCAGTACTTC; clone_size: .; v_call: TRBV7-2; j_call: TRBJ2-7; d_call: .; cdr3_length: 15
cdr3_aa: CASNQVGEGGDQPQHF; cdr3_nt: TGCGCCAGCAACCAAGTAGGGGAGGGGGGAGACCAGCCCCAGCATTTT; clone_size: .; v_call: TRBV4-1; j_call: TRBJ1-5; d_call: .; cdr3_length: 16
cdr3_aa: CASRQTGKETQYF; cdr3_nt: TGTGCCAGCAGACAAACCGGAAAAGAGACCCAGTACTTC; clone_size: once; v_call: TRBV5-5; j_call: TRBJ2-5; d_call: .; cdr3_length: 13
cdr3_aa: CASSLPGYYGYTF; cdr3_nt: TGTGCCAGCAGCTTACCGGGATACTATGGCTACACCTTC; clone_size: .; v_call: TRBV7-2; j_call: TRBJ1-2; d_call: .; cdr3_length: 13
cdr3_aa: CASSDPGTGGEKLFF; cdr3_nt: TGTGCCAGCAGTGATCCCGGGACAGGGGGTGAAAAACTGTTTTTT; clone_size: .; v_call: TRBV25-1; j_call: TRBJ1-4; d_call: TRBD1; cdr3_length: 15
cdr3_aa: CASSQLGVRETQYF; cdr3_nt: TGTGCCAGCAGCCAATTAGGGGTTCGGGAGACCCAGTACTTC; clone_size: .; v_call: TRBV3-1/TRBV3-2; j_call: TRBJ2-5; d_call: .; cdr3_length: 14
cdr3_aa: CASSLWPTEDTQYF; cdr3_nt: TGTGCCAGCAGTTTATGGCCAACAGAAGATACGCAGTATTTT; clone_size: .; v_call: TRBV27; j_call: TRBJ2-3; d_call: .; cdr3_length: 14
cdr3_aa: CASSRPGLAYEQYF; cdr3_nt: TGTGCCAGCAGCCGACCGGGACTAGCCTACGAGCAGTACTTC; clone_size: few; v_call: TRBV6-2/TRBV6-3; j_call: TRBJ2-7; d_call: TRBD2; cdr3_length: 14
cdr3_aa: CASSIDRGIVAFF; cdr3_nt: TGTGCCAGTAGTATAGATCGGGGGATCGTAGCTTTCTTT; clone_size: .; v_call: TRBV19; j_call: TRBJ1-1; d_call: .; cdr3_length: 13
cdr3_aa: CASSVEASGGRPVTGELFF; cdr3_nt: TGTGCCAGCAGCGTAGAGGCTAGCGGGGGACGGCCGGTCACCGGGGAGCTGTTTTTT; clone_size: .; v_call: TRBV9; j_call: TRBJ2-2; d_call: TRBD2; cdr3_length: 19
cdr3_aa: CASSADRWTFAYEQYF; cdr3_nt: TGTGCCAGTAGTGCTGACCGATGGACCTTTGCCTACGAGCAGTACTTC; clone_size: .; v_call: TRBV19; j_call: TRBJ2-7; d_call: .; cdr3_length: 16
cdr3_aa: CASSPGTGNYGYTF; cdr3_nt: TGTGCCAGCTCACCCGGGACAGGGAACTATGGCTACACCTTC; clone_size: .; v_call: TRBV18; j_call: TRBJ1-2; d_call: TRBD1; cdr3_length: 14
cdr3_aa: CASSPTSGKGEQYF; cdr3_nt: TGTGCCAGCAGCCCGACTAGCGGGAAGGGCGAGCAGTACTTC; clone_size: .; v_call: TRBV7-2; j_call: TRBJ2-7; d_call: TRBD2; cdr3_length: 14
cdr3_aa: CASSLAPPMDNEQFF; cdr3_nt: TGTGCCAGCAGCTTGGCTCCACCTATGGACAATGAGCAGTTCTTC; clone_size: .; v_call: TRBV7-9; j_call: TRBJ2-1; d_call: .; cdr3_length: 15
cdr3_aa: CASSGGYEQFF; cdr3_nt: TGTGCCAGCAGTGGAGGGTATGAGCAGTTCTTC; clone_size: .; v_call: TRBV2; j_call: TRBJ2-1; d_call: .; cdr3_length: 11
cdr3_aa: CAILDRVEETQYF; cdr3_nt: TGCGCCATCCTGGACAGGGTCGAAGAGACCCAGTACTTC; clone_size: .; v_call: TRBV23-1; j_call: TRBJ2-5; d_call: TRBD1; cdr3_length: 13
cdr3_aa: CASSLWGGIQETQYF; cdr3_nt: TGTGCCAGCAGTTTATGGGGGGGGATCCAAGAGACCCAGTACTTC; clone_size: .; v_call: TRBV27; j_call: TRBJ2-5; d_call: TRBD2; cdr3_length: 15
cdr3_aa: CASSFKTGEAEAFF; cdr3_nt: TGTGCCAGCAGTTTCAAAACAGGGGAGGCTGAAGCTTTCTTT; clone_size: .; v_call: TRBV27; j_call: TRBJ1-1; d_call: TRBD1; cdr3_length: 14
cdr3_aa: CASSYGGRAPGELFF; cdr3_nt: TGTGCCAGCAGTTACGGCGGGAGGGCCCCCGGGGAGCTGTTTTTT; clone_size: .; v_call: TRBV6-5; j_call: TRBJ2-2; d_call: TRBD2; cdr3_length: 15
cdr3_aa: CASPRGYEQFF; cdr3_nt: TGTGCCAGCCCCAGGGGGTATGAGCAGTTCTTC; clone_size: .; v_call: TRBV25-1; j_call: TRBJ2-1; d_call: TRBD1; cdr3_length: 11
cdr3_aa: CASRDRVPPFQHF; cdr3_nt: TGTGCCAGCAGGGACAGGGTCCCACCTTTTCAGCATTTT; clone_size: .; v_call: TRBV6-6; j_call: TRBJ1-5; d_call: TRBD1; cdr3_length: 13
cdr3_aa: CASSVAGGLYNEQFF; cdr3_nt: TGTGCCAGCAGCGTAGCGGGAGGACTCTACAATGAGCAGTTCTTC; clone_size: .; v_call: TRBV9; j_call: TRBJ2-1; d_call: TRBD2; cdr3_length: 15
cdr3_aa: CASSPVAGGTNTIYF; cdr3_nt: TGTGCCAGCAGCCCGGTCGCCGGGGGGACAAACACCATATATTTT; clone_size: few; v_call: TRBV3-1/TRBV3-2; j_call: TRBJ1-3; d_call: .; cdr3_length: 15
cdr3_aa: CSVEDRGRAGNEQFF; cdr3_nt: TGCAGCGTTGAAGATCGTGGGAGGGCCGGGAATGAGCAGTTCTTC; clone_size: .; v_call: TRBV29-1; j_call: TRBJ2-1; d_call: TRBD2; cdr3_length: 15
cdr3_aa: CASSLDGGNTIYF; cdr3_nt: TGTGCCAGCAGTTTGGACGGTGGAAACACCATATATTTT; clone_size: .; v_call: TRBV28; j_call: TRBJ1-3; d_call: .; cdr3_length: 13
cdr3_aa: CASSEPGYEWAFF; cdr3_nt: TGTGCCAGCAGTGAACCTGGTTACGAATGGGCTTTCTTT; clone_size: .; v_call: TRBV2; j_call: TRBJ1-1; d_call: .; cdr3_length: 13
cdr3_aa: CASSLAGTDFSPQAFF; cdr3_nt: TGTGCCAGCAGCTTAGCCGGGACAGATTTCTCCCCGCAAGCTTTCTTT; clone_size: .; v_call: TRBV5-4; j_call: TRBJ1-1; d_call: TRBD1; cdr3_length: 16
cdr3_aa: CASSANYEQYF; cdr3_nt: TGTGCCAGCAGCGCTAACTACGAGCAGTACTTC; clone_size: once; v_call: TRBV11-2; j_call: TRBJ2-7; d_call: .; cdr3_length: 11
cdr3_aa: CASRLAGQPQHF; cdr3_nt: TGTGCAAGTCGCTTAGCCGGACAGCCCCAGCATTTT; clone_size: .; v_call: TRBV12-2; j_call: TRBJ1-5; d_call: .; cdr3_length: 12
cdr3_aa: CASSLEVATGTEAFF; cdr3_nt: TGTGCCAGCAGCTTAGAGGTCGCGACAGGGACTGAAGCTTTCTTT; clone_size: .; v_call: TRBV7-8; j_call: TRBJ1-1; d_call: TRBD1; cdr3_length: 15
cdr3_aa: CASSYSRGEYNSPLHF; cdr3_nt: TGTGCCAGCAGTTACTCGAGGGGCGAATATAATTCACCCCTCCACTTT; clone_size: .; v_call: TRBV6-5; j_call: TRBJ1-6; d_call: .; cdr3_length: 16